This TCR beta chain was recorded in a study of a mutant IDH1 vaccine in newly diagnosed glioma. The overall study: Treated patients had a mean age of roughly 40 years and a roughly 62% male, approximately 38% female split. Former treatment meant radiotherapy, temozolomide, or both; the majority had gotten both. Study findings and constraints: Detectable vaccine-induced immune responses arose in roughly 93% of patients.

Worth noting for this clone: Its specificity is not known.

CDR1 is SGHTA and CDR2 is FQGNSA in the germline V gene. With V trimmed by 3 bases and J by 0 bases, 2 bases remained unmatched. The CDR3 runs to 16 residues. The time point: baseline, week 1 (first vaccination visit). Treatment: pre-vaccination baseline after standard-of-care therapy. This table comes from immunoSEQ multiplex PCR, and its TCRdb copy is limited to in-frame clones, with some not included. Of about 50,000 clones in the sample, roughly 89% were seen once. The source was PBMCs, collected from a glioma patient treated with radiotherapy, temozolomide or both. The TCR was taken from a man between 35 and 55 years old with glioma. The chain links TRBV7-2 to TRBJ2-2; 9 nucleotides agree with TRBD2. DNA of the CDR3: TGTGCCAGCAGCTTGACTAGCGGAGCGAACACCGGGGAGCTGTTTTTT. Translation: CASSLTSGANTGELFF.